This passage covers 24 T cell receptor beta chains from one sample sequenced in a study of blood T cell repertoires in COVID-19. The repertoire was sequenced with immunoSEQ multiplex PCR; TCRdb's copy has only in-frame clones and lacks some. This sample yields roughly 120,000 clones, of which roughly nine tenths are seen a single time; approximately 1.9% belongs to the top ten. Sequencing input: peripheral blood. Every receptor here comes from a human donor with active COVID-19. The donor label of this sample is uncertain.

V gene TRBV6-7 combines with J gene TRBJ2-7; possible D gene TRBD1, 6 bases. TRBV6-7 is filed as an ORF, its function uncertain. V lost 2 bases to trimming and J lost 2 bases, with 19 bases between them. The CDR3 loop spans 17 amino acids. Here the CDR3 DNA reads TGTGCCAGCAGTTACAGCCCCTGGCAGGGGACACCCTACGAGCAGTACTTC. Encoded protein: CASSYSPWQGTPYEQYF.

This chain links TRBV6-6 with TRBJ1-1; 9 bases fit TRBD1. The length of the CDR3 is 16 residues. Germline lookup yields CDR1 MNHNY and CDR2 SVGAGI (reference sequence). V dropped 6 bases and J dropped 3; count of bases not matched to a gene: 11. CDR3 region: CASRPGQGKGYTEAFF. In DNA, the CDR3 is TGTGCCAGCAGACCGGGACAGGGTAAAGGGTACACTGAAGCTTTCTTT.

The V gene is TRBV28, the J gene TRBJ2-5, with TRBD2 matching over 8 bases. With 5 bases clipped from V and 5 bases from J, the junction kept 7 bases outside the gene matches. CDR1 and CDR2 (germline): MDHEN, SYDVKM. The CDR3 sequence is 14 residues long. CDR3 in amino acids: CASSLMTGGETQYF. DNA for the CDR3: TGTGCCAGCAGTCTTATGACGGGAGGGGAGACCCAGTACTTC.

V and J are TRBV10-3 and TRBJ2-7; weak D call: TRBD2 (6 bases). This CDR3 is 13 amino acids long. The germline V and J ends were trimmed by 7 bases and 2 bases, with 12 bases remaining between them. Germline V gene sequence: CDR1 ENHRY, CDR2 SYGVKD. CDR3 amino acids: CAINSGLTYEQYF. DNA for the CDR3: TGTGCCATCAATAGCGGACTCACCTACGAGCAGTACTTC.

This chain uses TRBV3-1 (or the pseudogene TRBV3-2) with TRBJ2-2, with D possibly matching TRBD2 (6 bases). Germline V gene lookup returns CDR1 LGHDT and CDR2 YNNKEL (reference sequence). Between the trimmed V and J ends, which lost 7 bases and 2 bases, there was a span of 11 bases. The CDR3 is 14 residues long. CDR3 sequence: CASTGELNTGELFF. CDR3 nucleotide sequence: TGTGCCAGCACGGGAGAGTTAAACACCGGGGAGCTGTTTTTT.

The rearrangement uses TRBV28 and TRBJ2-7; 8 bases match TRBD1. The CDR3 runs to 12 residues. Germline V gene data show CDR1 as MDHEN and CDR2 as SYDVKM. The J segment lost 4 bases and the V segment lost 8 bases, leaving 4 bases of the junction unmatched. This CDR3 reads CASAGGAYEQYF. The CDR3 nucleotides are TGTGCCAGCGCAGGGGGCGCGTACGAGCAGTACTTC. The whole variable domain, remainder taken from reference TRBV28 and TRBJ2-7, is DVKVTQSSRYLVKRTGEKVFLECVQDMDHENMFWYRQDPGLGLRLIYFSYDVKMKEKGDIPEGYSVSREKKERFSLILESASTNQTSMYLCASAGGAYEQYFGPGTRLTVT.

J is TRBJ2-5 and V is TRBV19; D is perhaps TRBD2 (5 bases). CDR3 length equals 14 residues. Germline lookup yields CDR1 LNHDA and CDR2 SQIVND (reference sequence). V was cut by 4 bases and J by 6 bases, with 15 bases left in between. DNA for the CDR3: TGTGCCAGTAGTACCTCTCTCGGGAAGAAGACCCAGTACTTC. Translating it yields CASSTSLGKKTQYF.

Concerning this clone itself: The sample has other DNA sequences that encode this CDR3 too. The rearrangement uses TRBV9 and TRBJ1-5, with D possibly matching TRBD1 (6 bases). The germline gives CDR1 SGDLS, CDR2 YYNGEE. With 3 bases removed from V and 0 bases from J, the gap between germline ends came to 10 bases. The length of the CDR3 is 15 residues. CDR3 DNA sequence: TGTGCCAGCAGCGCTACAGGGTATAGCAATCAGCCCCAGCATTTT. Translating gives CASSATGYSNQPQHF.

The chain has TRBV6-5 and TRBJ2-3; a possible D gene is TRBD2 (5 bases). Germline CDR1 is MNHEY and CDR2 is SVGAGI. The V end lost 7 bases, the J end lost 5 bases, and 13 bases lay between the germline ends. The CDR3 sequence is 13 residues long. Here the CDR3 reads CASTSSIVDTQYF. In DNA form, the CDR3 reads TGTGCCAGCACTAGCTCGATCGTAGATACGCAGTATTTT.

This clone is a singleton in its sample. J is TRBJ2-2 and V is TRBV18, with a weak D call TRBD2 (6 bases). The CDR3 spans 14 residues. Trimming pared 7 bases from V and 4 bases from J, leaving 13 bases between. In germline, CDR1 is KGHSH, CDR2 LQKENI. CDR3 nucleotides: TGTGCCAGCTTGTTAGCGGCGGGCACCGGGGAGCTGTTTTTT. Its protein is CASLLAAGTGELFF.

This rearrangement joins TRBV18 to TRBJ2-3; TRBD1 might be the D (5 bases). The V end lost 3 bases, the J end lost 4 bases, and 20 bases lay between the germline ends. The germline gives CDR1 KGHSH, CDR2 LQKENI. This CDR3 is built from 17 residues. CDR3 sequence (DNA): TGTGCCAGCTCACCGCAATTGGGGCTCTACGGTGCAGATACGCAGTATTTT. Translated, it gives CASSPQLGLYGADTQYF. The full variable domain, in which reference TRBV18 and TRBJ2-3 provide the parts outside the CDR3, is NAGVMQNPRHLVRRRGQEARLRCSPMKGHSHVYWYRQLPEEGLKFMVYLQKENIIDESGMPKERFSAEFPKEGPSILRIQQVVRGDSAAYFCASSPQLGLYGADTQYFGPGTRLTVL.

The V and J genes are TRBV5-6 and TRBJ1-4; no definite D call. Looked up from germline, CDR1 is SGHDT and CDR2 is YYEEEE. CDR3 length: 13 amino acids. V lost 5 bases and J 6 bases, leaving 11 bases between the germline ends. In nucleotides, the CDR3 is TGTGCCAGCAGGGTTCTCGGGGATGAAAAACTGTTTTTT. Protein sequence: CASRVLGDEKLFF.

This chain links TRBV7-2 with TRBJ1-6; TRBD1 matches 7 bases. J was trimmed by 10 bases and V by 1 base; bases with no gene match: 7. The germline gives CDR1 SGHTA, CDR2 FQGNSA. This CDR3 region has 15 residues. CDR3 sequence reads: CASSLVRTGSSPLHF. Here the CDR3 DNA reads TGTGCCAGCAGCTTAGTAAGGACAGGTAGCTCACCCCTCCACTTT.

V and J are TRBV28 and TRBJ2-6; D gene unclear. There are 16 residues in the CDR3. Trimming pared 2 bases from V and 0 bases from J, leaving 8 bases between. Germline loops: CDR1 MDHEN, CDR2 SYDVKM. The CDR3 sequence: CASSLPLSSGANVLTF. Written as DNA, the CDR3 is TGTGCCAGCAGTTTACCCCTAAGCTCTGGGGCCAACGTCCTGACTTTC. Full variable domain (missing parts from reference TRBV28 and TRBJ2-6): DVKVTQSSRYLVKRTGEKVFLECVQDMDHENMFWYRQDPGLGLRLIYFSYDVKMKEKGDIPEGYSVSREKKERFSLILESASTNQTSMYLCASSLPLSSGANVLTFGAGSRLTVL.

The table lists this clone with a few counts. V is TRBV5-1 and J is TRBJ1-6; 8 bases map to TRBD1. Losses at the gene ends were 5 bases for V and 6 bases for J; bases not matched to a gene: 10. Germline assignment: CDR1 SGHRS and CDR2 YFSETQ. The CDR3 is 16 residues long. The CDR3 loop reads CASRPPGQEINSPLHF. Written as DNA, the CDR3 is TGCGCCAGCAGGCCACCGGGACAGGAAATTAATTCACCCCTCCACTTT. The complete variable domain, with remaining parts taken from reference TRBV5-1 and TRBJ1-6, reads KAGVTQTPRYLIKTRGQQVTLSCSPISGHRSVSWYQQTPGQGLQFLFEYFSETQRNKGNFPGRFSGRQFSNSRSEMNVSTLELGDSALYLCASRPPGQEINSPLHFGNGTRLTVT.

The chain recombines TRBV19 with TRBJ2-2; no definite D call. Germline V lookup: CDR1 LNHDA, CDR2 SQIVND (reference sequence). CDR3 length: 15 residues. V lost 2 bases and J lost 2, with 9 bases in between. CDR3 DNA sequence: TGTGCCAGTAGTATACCTAGACTTAACACCGGGGAGCTGTTTTTT. This gives the protein CASSIPRLNTGELFF.

The chain has TRBV4-2 and TRBJ1-1, with TRBD1 as a possible D gene (6 bases). This CDR3 contains 15 residues. The germline V and J ends were trimmed by 0 bases and 6 bases, with 14 bases remaining between them. Germline values: CDR1 LGHNA, CDR2 YNFKEQ. The CDR3 DNA reads as TGTGCCAGCAGCCAAGATCAGCAGGGGAATCCTGAAGCTTTCTTT. Amino acids: CASSQDQQGNPEAFF.

This clone was observed once. The V and J genes are TRBV6-2 or TRBV6-3 and TRBJ1-6; no definite D call. This CDR3 has 16 amino acids. V was trimmed by 4 bases and J by 8 bases, leaving 18 bases between them. The germline CDR1 and CDR2 sequences are MNHEY and SVGEGT. The CDR3 bases are TGTGCCAGCAGTTTCGCGACCCCGACTAGGTATTCACCCCTCCACTTT. It specifies CASSFATPTRYSPLHF.

The rearrangement uses TRBV5-1 and TRBJ1-4, with a possible D match to TRBD1 (6 bases). Germline V gives CDR1 SGHRS, CDR2 YFSETQ. The CDR3 has 14 residues. With 4 bases removed from V and 6 bases from J, the gap between germline ends came to 13 bases. Here the CDR3 DNA reads TGCGCCAGCAGCACAGGACAGTCAGATGAAAAACTGTTTTTT. Its protein product is CASSTGQSDEKLFF.

CDR3 protein: CASTLNGAEETQYF. As DNA, the CDR3 is TGTGCCAGCACCCTAAATGGGGCGGAAGAGACCCAGTACTTC. V and J are TRBV3-1 (or the pseudogene TRBV3-2) and TRBJ2-5; D perhaps matches TRBD1 (5 bases). V lost 7 bases and J lost 3, with 15 bases in between. This CDR3 has 14 amino acids. Germline CDR1 LGHDT, CDR2 YNNKEL (reference sequence).

This clone has a single count. The chain couples TRBV28 to TRBJ1-2; D is unresolved. CDR3 length equals 12 residues. Trimming removed 8 bases at V and 4 bases at J, with 11 bases between. In germline, CDR1 is MDHEN, CDR2 SYDVKM. CDR3 amino acids: CASQAIPYGYTF. For the CDR3, the DNA is TGTGCCAGCCAGGCCATCCCCTATGGCTACACCTTC.

This chain uses TRBV19 with TRBJ1-2; perhaps TRBD1 as D (5 bases). This CDR3 has 16 residues. V lost 6 bases to trimming and J lost 2 bases, with 19 bases between them. Germline CDR1 is LNHDA and CDR2 is SQIVND (reference sequence). The chain's CDR3 is CASRSLRDRGNYGYTF. CDR3 DNA: TGTGCCAGTAGATCACTGCGGGACCGGGGGAACTATGGCTACACCTTC.

This rearrangement joins TRBV7-2 to TRBJ2-1, with D possibly matching TRBD1 (5 bases). Germline lookup yields CDR1 SGHTA and CDR2 FQGNSA. V was cut by 5 bases and J by 7 bases, with 12 bases left in between. The CDR3 covers 13 residues. The CDR3 region has the DNA TGTGCCAGCAGCCCATATCCAGGGAATGAGCAGTTCTTC. It is translated as CASSPYPGNEQFF.

The rearrangement joins TRBV7-7 to TRBJ1-3; no clear D. Germline loops: CDR1 SSHAT, CDR2 FNYEAQ (reference sequence). V was trimmed by 5 bases and J by 0 bases, leaving 14 bases between them. The CDR3 is made up of 16 amino acids. This CDR3 is CASSPSPGSSGNTIYF. CDR3 in DNA: TGTGCCAGCAGCCCGTCGCCGGGAAGCTCTGGAAACACCATATATTTT.